The rows below give T cell receptor beta chains drawn from one sample of a study of blood T cell repertoires in COVID-19. Produced via immunoSEQ multiplex PCR; TCRdb's table is partial and in-frame only. Among some 70,000 clones listed, roughly 90% were seen once. The specimen sequenced was peripheral blood. The receptors were gathered from a young man with acute or convalescent COVID-19. CDR3s include the opening cysteine and the closing phenylalanine or tryptophan. The order of the fields is J gene, V gene, D gene, clone size, CDR3 DNA, CDR3 protein. D genes are given only for firm matches. The size field is filled for only some rows; it gives once, few, many or a size class.

J: TRBJ2-3
V: TRBV28
D: NA
size: NA
DNA: TGTGCCAGCAGTTCGGCGGGTAGCACAGATACGCAGTATTTT
CDR3: CASSSAGSTDTQYF

J: TRBJ1-4
V: TRBV7-9
D: NA
size: once
DNA: TGTGCCAGCAGCTCCGGACTTGAAAAACTGTTTTTT
CDR3: CASSSGLEKLFF

J: TRBJ2-2
V: TRBV24-1
D: NA
size: NA
DNA: TGTGCCACCAGTTGGACAGAACTCGGGGAGCTGTTTTTT
CDR3: CATSWTELGELFF

J: TRBJ2-3
V: TRBV11-2
D: TRBD2
size: NA
DNA: TGTGCCAGCAGCACCATAAATACCGGGACTAGCGGAAAGGATACGCAGTATTTT
CDR3: CASSTINTGTSGKDTQYF

J: TRBJ2-1
V: TRBV19
D: TRBD2
size: NA
DNA: TGTGCCAGTGGTAACAGAGCGGGACTGAGCTCCTACAATGAGCAGTTCTTC
CDR3: CASGNRAGLSSYNEQFF

J: TRBJ2-6
V: TRBV19
D: NA
size: NA
DNA: TGTGCCAGTAGTATCGGGGTTACAACTAAATTCTCTGGGGCCAACGTCCTGACTTTC
CDR3: CASSIGVTTKFSGANVLTF

J: TRBJ2-2
V: TRBV12-3/TRBV12-4
D: NA
size: NA
DNA: TGTGCCAGCAGTCCAGGGGACACCGGGGAGCTGTTTTTT
CDR3: CASSPGDTGELFF

J: TRBJ1-1
V: TRBV5-6
D: TRBD1
size: NA
DNA: TGTGCCAGCAGCTGGACACAGGGGGCGCCGATATTCTTCTTT
CDR3: CASSWTQGAPIFFF

J: TRBJ2-1
V: TRBV7-8
D: TRBD2
size: NA
DNA: TGTGCCAGCAGTCCGAAGTTGGCTAGCGGGCGTAATGAGCAGTTCTTC
CDR3: CASSPKLASGRNEQFF

J: TRBJ2-3
V: TRBV4-2
D: NA
size: NA
DNA: TGTGCCAGCAGATTCCTAGGGACTGGCACAGATACGCAGTATTTT
CDR3: CASRFLGTGTDTQYF

J: TRBJ2-1
V: TRBV9
D: NA
size: NA
DNA: TGTGCCAGCACCGACAGAGGGGGAGAGCAGTTCTTC
CDR3: CASTDRGGEQFF

J: TRBJ2-3
V: TRBV15
D: NA
size: NA
DNA: TGTGCCACCAGCAACCTGGGCGGGAGCACAGATACGCAGTATTTT
CDR3: CATSNLGGSTDTQYF

J: TRBJ2-7
V: TRBV27
D: TRBD1
size: NA
DNA: TGTGCCAGCAGAGGGACAGGCTCCTACGAGCAGTACTTC
CDR3: CASRGTGSYEQYF

J: TRBJ1-6
V: TRBV27
D: NA
size: NA
DNA: TGTGCCAGCAGTTATTTGTCGCGGAATTCACCCCTCCACTTT
CDR3: CASSYLSRNSPLHF

J: TRBJ2-4
V: TRBV6-2/TRBV6-3
D: TRBD2
size: NA
DNA: TGTGCCAGCAGTCTTCCCCAAACGGGAGGAGGGAACATTCAGTACTTC
CDR3: CASSLPQTGGGNIQYF

J: TRBJ2-5
V: TRBV2
D: NA
size: NA
DNA: TGTGCCAGCATGATCAGGGAAGAGATCCAGTACTTC
CDR3: CASMIREEIQYF

J: TRBJ2-1
V: TRBV30
D: NA
size: once
DNA: TGTGCCTGGAGTATCCTTTCAACAGGGAAGGAGCAGTTCTTC
CDR3: CAWSILSTGKEQFF

J: TRBJ2-5
V: TRBV9
D: NA
size: NA
DNA: TGTGCCAGCAGCATGAGAGGGAGAGGAGAGACCCAGTACTTC
CDR3: CASSMRGRGETQYF

J: TRBJ2-2
V: TRBV6-5
D: NA
size: NA
DNA: TGTGCCAGCAGTTACTCAACAGGGCCCACCGGGGAGCTGTTTTTT
CDR3: CASSYSTGPTGELFF

J: TRBJ2-7
V: TRBV20-1
D: NA
size: NA
DNA: TGCAGTGCTACAGATAATTACGAGCAGTACTTC
CDR3: CSATDNYEQYF

J: TRBJ2-3
V: TRBV15
D: NA
size: NA
DNA: TGTGCCACCAGCAGTATTACAGGGTCGAACACAGATACGCAGTATTTT
CDR3: CATSSITGSNTDTQYF

J: TRBJ1-3
V: TRBV7-9
D: NA
size: NA
DNA: TGTGCCAGTCGCGGGACTTCTGGAAACACCATATATTTT
CDR3: CASRGTSGNTIYF

J: TRBJ1-1
V: TRBV4-3
D: NA
size: NA
DNA: TGCGCCAGCAGCCCCAGGGTCTGGACTGAAGCTTTCTTT
CDR3: CASSPRVWTEAFF

J: TRBJ2-5
V: TRBV7-9
D: NA
size: NA
DNA: TGTGCCAGCAGCTACATAGGCGGGGTGGGAGAGACCCAGTACTTC
CDR3: CASSYIGGVGETQYF

J: TRBJ1-4
V: TRBV6-4
D: NA
size: NA
DNA: TGTGCCAGCAGTCCCGAAGAACGGGGGACTAATGAAAAACTGTTTTTT
CDR3: CASSPEERGTNEKLFF

J: TRBJ1-1
V: TRBV6-5
D: TRBD1
size: NA
DNA: TGTGCCAGCAGCTCCCCGGGACAGGGGCGCGGAGCTTTCTTT
CDR3: CASSSPGQGRGAFF

J: TRBJ2-7
V: TRBV5-4
D: TRBD2
size: NA
DNA: TGTGCCAGCAGCCAGGGACTAGCGGGAGCTACCGAGCAGTACTTC
CDR3: CASSQGLAGATEQYF

J: TRBJ2-3
V: TRBV27
D: TRBD2
size: NA
DNA: TGTGCCAGCAGCGACCGACTAGCGGGAGTCGGAGATACGCAGTATTTT
CDR3: CASSDRLAGVGDTQYF

J: TRBJ2-2
V: TRBV5-6
D: NA
size: NA
DNA: TGTGCCAGCAGCTTCACTAGTACATGGACCGGGGAGCTGTTTTTT
CDR3: CASSFTSTWTGELFF

J: TRBJ1-2
V: TRBV30
D: NA
size: NA
DNA: TGTGCCTGGAGTGTACCAGGGTACGGCTACACCTTC
CDR3: CAWSVPGYGYTF

J: TRBJ2-2
V: TRBV18
D: TRBD1
size: NA
DNA: TGTGCCAGCTCACCACTCCCCCAGGGGGTCACCGGGGAGCTGTTTTTT
CDR3: CASSPLPQGVTGELFF

J: TRBJ2-1
V: TRBV6-5
D: NA
size: NA
DNA: TGTGCCAGCAGCGTCCGGGGGAGTGAGCAGTTCTTC
CDR3: CASSVRGSEQFF

J: TRBJ2-5
V: TRBV9
D: TRBD1
size: once
DNA: TGTGCCAGCAGCCGTAGACGGGACAGGCAAGAGACCCAGTACTTC
CDR3: CASSRRRDRQETQYF

J: TRBJ2-1
V: TRBV19
D: NA
size: NA
DNA: TGTGCCAGTAAAATATCAGGGCTGGGCAATGAGCAGTTCTTC
CDR3: CASKISGLGNEQFF

J: TRBJ1-5
V: TRBV19
D: TRBD1
size: NA
DNA: TGTGCCAGTAGCATGACAGGGACGGATCAGCCCCAGCATTTT
CDR3: CASSMTGTDQPQHF

J: TRBJ1-3
V: TRBV24-1
D: TRBD1
size: NA
DNA: TGTGCCACCACGGACAGGGCGGGAAACACCATATATTTT
CDR3: CATTDRAGNTIYF

J: TRBJ2-7
V: TRBV28
D: NA
size: NA
DNA: TGTGCCAGCAGTGAAGCGTACGAGCAGTACTTC
CDR3: CASSEAYEQYF

J: TRBJ2-3
V: TRBV5-8
D: TRBD1
size: NA
DNA: TGTGCCAGCAGCCCCTGGACAGGGAAGACAGATACGCAGTATTTT
CDR3: CASSPWTGKTDTQYF

J: TRBJ2-1
V: TRBV19
D: TRBD2
size: NA
DNA: TGTGCCAGCCAAACCGGGACTAGCGGCTACAATGAGCAGTTCTTC
CDR3: CASQTGTSGYNEQFF

J: TRBJ2-3
V: TRBV6-5
D: TRBD1
size: NA
DNA: TGTGCCAGCAGGGACAGGGGCCCAGATACGCAGTATTTT
CDR3: CASRDRGPDTQYF

J: TRBJ2-1
V: TRBV11-2
D: NA
size: NA
DNA: TGTGCCAGCAGCTTACCGGGTGGCTCGGAGCAGTTCTTC
CDR3: CASSLPGGSEQFF

J: TRBJ2-5
V: TRBV5-6
D: TRBD2
size: NA
DNA: TGTGCCAGCAGCTTGAGCGGGAGTGGGGAGACCCAGTACTTC
CDR3: CASSLSGSGETQYF

J: TRBJ2-1
V: TRBV27
D: TRBD1
size: NA
DNA: TGTGCCAGCAGTGAGTTTTGGACAGGATTATACAATGAGCAGTTCTTC
CDR3: CASSEFWTGLYNEQFF

J: TRBJ2-5
V: TRBV12-2
D: NA
size: NA
DNA: TGTGCAAGTCGCTTAGTGAGTAGGACTAGCGGGAAGGGGACCCAGTACTTC
CDR3: CASRLVSRTSGKGTQYF